Below, 24 T cell receptor beta chains from the same sample are listed, as sequenced in a study of spatial heterogeneity in lung cancer. TCRdb used MiXCR to reprocess the 5' RACE reads, holding one entry per CDR3 protein. The sample has roughly 25,000 distinct CDR3 sequences; more than 10% are singletons. Time point meaning: sample taken at primary tumor resection. Whole RNA, isolated from tumor, nontumor lung or frozen PBMC, was sequenced without prior sorting. Sequenced material: PBMCs, taken at surgery. These receptors all come from a female donor with early-stage non-small cell lung cancer.

This clonotype was observed many times. The chain employs TRBV5-4 and TRBJ1-1, with D uncertain. Trimming removed 2 bases at V and 1 base at J, with 6 bases between. Germline V gives CDR1 SGHNT, CDR2 YYREEE (reference sequence). The CDR3 contains 13 residues. The CDR3 loop is CASSFRGNTEAFF. In nucleotides, the CDR3 is TGTGCCAGCAGCTTCAGAGGGAACACTGAAGCTTTCTTT.

This clonotype was seen at least ten times. The J gene is TRBJ2-3, the V gene TRBV7-2; D is perhaps TRBD2 (6 bases). CDR1 SGHTA and CDR2 FQGNSA come from the germline V gene. The CDR3 has 16 amino acids. Trimming shortened V by 5 bases and J by 1 base, and 16 bases separated the two germline ends. CDR3 sequence (DNA): TGTGCCAGCAGCAAAACCGGCGGGGTAGGCACAGATACGCAGTATTTT. This translates into CASSKTGGVGTDTQYF.

In nucleotides, the CDR3 is TGCAGTGCTTCCCCGACAGGGGGTTATTCACCCCTCCACTTT. Amino acid sequence: CSASPTGGYSPLHF. This chain connects TRBV20-1 to TRBJ1-6, with 9 nucleotides matching TRBD1. After removal of 5 bases from V and 8 bases from J, the junction contained 7 bases not matched to a gene. The CDR3 is made up of 14 amino acids. Germline-derived CDR1 and CDR2 are DFQATT and SNEGSKA (reference sequence).

This clonotype was seen repeatedly, ten times or more. The V call is TRBV7-3, the J call TRBJ1-5; D is possibly TRBD1 (5 bases). In germline, CDR1 is SGHTA, CDR2 FQGTGA. V lost 5 bases and J lost 8, with 13 bases in between. The CDR3 runs to 13 residues. DNA for the CDR3: TGTGCCAGCAGCCCCAGCGGGACCGAGCCCCAGCATTTT. This gives the protein CASSPSGTEPQHF.

This clonotype was counted ten times or more. The chain couples TRBV5-1 to TRBJ1-1; D might be TRBD1 (5 bases). V was pared by 4 bases and J by 0 bases, with 7 bases between. The germline CDR1 and CDR2 sequences are SGHRS and YFSETQ. The CDR3 has 13 residues. In DNA form, the CDR3 reads TGCGCCAGCAGCGTGGGACTGAACACTGAAGCTTTCTTT. Translated: CASSVGLNTEAFF.

This chain connects TRBV28 to TRBJ2-7; 7 bases map to TRBD1. The CDR3 totals 14 residues. The V gene's germline CDR1 is MDHEN and CDR2 SYDVKM. V gave up 4 bases and J gave up 4 bases; unmatched junction bases: 7. The CDR3 DNA reads TGTGCCAGCAGTTCCCCCGGGACAGCTTACGAGCAGTACTTC. Translating it yields CASSSPGTAYEQYF.

There are many counts of this clonotype. The chain combines TRBV6-5 with TRBJ2-6; D call uncertain. The CDR3 is made up of 15 amino acids. Trimming removed 4 bases at V and 1 base at J, with 8 bases between. Germline lookup yields CDR1 MNHEY and CDR2 SVGAGI. The CDR3 coding sequence is TGTGCCAGCAGTTCAAGATCATCTGGGGCCAACGTCCTGACTTTC. Its protein product is CASSSRSSGANVLTF.

This chain joins TRBV20-1 and TRBJ1-2; D remains unclear. Germline-derived CDR1 and CDR2 are DFQATT and SNEGSKA (reference sequence). The CDR3 sequence is 8 residues long. Deletions cut 6 bases from V and 8 bases from J, with 4 bases between. The CDR3 DNA sequence: TGCAGTGCCCCCGGCTACACCTTC. This gives the protein CSAPGYTF.

This clonotype was counted at least ten times. The chain uses TRBV27 and TRBJ1-1; unclear D gene. Germline-derived CDR1 and CDR2 are MNHEY and SMNVEV (reference sequence). V lost 2 bases and J 10 bases, leaving 11 bases between the germline ends. The CDR3 extends over 12 amino acids. CDR3 loop: CASSLPSGSAFF. CDR3 nucleotide sequence: TGTGCCAGCAGTTTACCCTCAGGATCAGCTTTCTTT.

Many counts were recorded for this clonotype. The rearrangement joins TRBV15 to TRBJ1-5; D gene ambiguous. This CDR3 spans 16 amino acids. The germline V gene encodes CDR1 LNHNV and CDR2 YYDKDF (reference sequence). V was pared by 1 base and J by 0 bases, with 10 bases between. The CDR3 loop reads CATSRGGQNSNQPQHF. For the CDR3, the DNA is TGTGCCACCAGCAGAGGAGGGCAGAATAGCAATCAGCCCCAGCATTTT.

This clonotype showed up just a few times. The chain joins TRBV6-5 to TRBJ2-5; no clear D gene. The CDR3 contains 15 residues. Germline assignment: CDR1 MNHEY and CDR2 SVGAGI. V was shortened by 10 bases and J by 0 bases, with 18 bases between the two germline ends. The CDR3 spells CATKVYALYQETQYF. CDR3 sequence (DNA): TGTGCCACGAAAGTATACGCCTTGTACCAAGAGACCCAGTACTTC.

The V and J genes are TRBV4-1 and TRBJ2-3; D might be TRBD2 (6 bases). Trimming pared 3 bases from V and 12 bases from J, leaving 13 bases between. The CDR3 is made up of 12 amino acids. Germline lookup yields CDR1 MGHRA and CDR2 YSYEKL. Here the CDR3 reads CASSQEAGRQYF. The CDR3 coding sequence is TGCGCCAGCAGCCAGGAAGCCGGGAGACAGTATTTT.

This clonotype was seen many times. This chain joins TRBV28 and TRBJ1-4; weak D call: TRBD1 (6 bases). The CDR3 is made up of 13 amino acids. The V gene lost 8 bases and the J gene lost 7 bases, with 14 bases spanning the gap. Germline V gene sequence: CDR1 MDHEN, CDR2 SYDVKM. As DNA, the CDR3 is TGTGCCAGCCATGACAGGTCCAGTGAAAAACTGTTTTTT. Protein: CASHDRSSEKLFF.

To note about this clonotype: One junction end disagrees with the germline gene, perhaps due to a read error. The V gene is TRBV5-5, the J gene TRBJ2-6; weak D call: TRBD1 (5 bases). Looked up from germline, CDR1 is SGHKS and CDR2 is YYEKEE (reference sequence). The CDR3 loop spans 13 amino acids. This CDR3 is CASSLSGAYVLTF. CDR3 sequence (DNA): TGTGCCAGCAGCTTGTCTGGGGCCTACGTCCTGACTTTC.

This clonotype was counted only a few times. This rearrangement joins TRBV28 to TRBJ1-2; the D is unclear. V lost 6 bases, J lost 8 bases, and 13 bases lay in between. The CDR3 runs to 12 residues. CDR1 and CDR2 from the germline V gene are MDHEN and SYDVKM. The CDR3: CASSPRGIGYTF. CDR3 DNA sequence: TGTGCCAGCAGCCCGCGAGGGATCGGCTACACCTTC.

The chain is built from TRBV7-9 and TRBJ2-5; D unclear. Germline CDR1 reads SEHNR; CDR2 reads FQNEAQ (reference sequence). CDR3 length: 14 amino acids. Trimming took off 3 bases at V and 2 bases at J, with 10 bases between the two ends. In nucleotides, the CDR3 is TGTGCCAGCAGCTTTAGCACGGTGCAAGAGACCCAGTACTTC. Its translation is CASSFSTVQETQYF.

The sample holds many counts of this clonotype. The chain links TRBV7-9 to TRBJ1-4; 7 bases map to TRBD1. The V segment lost 6 bases and the J segment 15 bases; nucleotides outside the gene matches: 16. Germline V gene sequence: CDR1 SEHNR, CDR2 FQNEAQ (reference sequence). The length of the CDR3 is 14 residues. The DNA for the CDR3 is TGTGCCAGCAGTTCCGGGACAGTCTGGAGAAACTTGTTTTTT. The encoded protein is CASSSGTVWRNLFF. Looking up the rest from reference TRBV7-9 and TRBJ1-4 gives the full variable domain: DTGVSQNPRHKITKRGQNVTFRCDPISEHNRLYWYRQTLGQGPEFLTYFQNEAQLEKSRLLSDRFSAERPKGSFSTLEIQRTEQGDSAMYLCASSSGTVWRNLFFGSGTQLSVL.

This chain's CDR3 is CASSLGGSSGPKGKNIQYF. The CDR3 DNA reads TGTGCCAGCAGCTTGGGAGGCTCCAGCGGACCGAAAGGGAAAAACATTCAGTACTTC. This rearrangement joins TRBV7-9 to TRBJ2-4, with a weak D call TRBD2 (6 bases). Germline CDR1 SEHNR, CDR2 FQNEAQ (reference sequence). CDR3 size: 19 residues. V was trimmed by 3 bases and J by 4 bases, leaving 25 bases between them. The complete variable domain, with remaining parts taken from reference TRBV7-9 and TRBJ2-4, reads DTGVSQNPRHKITKRGQNVTFRCDPISEHNRLYWYRQTLGQGPEFLTYFQNEAQLEKSRLLSDRFSAERPKGSFSTLEIQRTEQGDSAMYLCASSLGGSSGPKGKNIQYFGAGTRLSVL.

This clonotype was seen ten or more times. The CDR3 DNA is TGTGCCAGCAGCGACGTCGCTGGACTAGCCAAAAACATTCAGTACTTC. Translated: CASSDVAGLAKNIQYF. This chain joins TRBV27 and TRBJ2-4; D perhaps matches TRBD2 (5 bases). V lost 6 bases and J 0 bases, leaving 15 bases between the germline ends. This CDR3 has 16 amino acids. Per the germline V gene, CDR1 is MNHEY and CDR2 is SMNVEV (reference sequence).

This clonotype showed up many times. This chain uses TRBV29-1 with TRBJ2-2; weak D call: TRBD1 (5 bases). This CDR3 contains 12 residues. The germline CDR1 and CDR2 sequences are SQVTM and ANQGSEA. V was clipped by 4 bases and J by 7 bases, with 10 bases between them. The CDR3 nucleotides are TGCAGCGTTGTCCAGGGTAACGGGGAGCTGTTTTTT. Its protein is CSVVQGNGELFF.

This clonotype appeared a few times. The chain couples TRBV12-3 or TRBV12-4 to TRBJ2-3, with D maybe TRBD2 (5 bases). V dropped 1 base and J dropped 5 bases, with 10 bases sitting between them. The CDR3 is 14 residues long. As DNA, the CDR3 is TGTGCCAGCAGTTTAGGCGGGTCGGGAGATACGCAGTATTTT. Protein sequence: CASSLGGSGDTQYF.

This chain connects TRBV5-8 to TRBJ2-3; D unresolved. The CDR3 length is 15 residues. Germline V gene lookup returns CDR1 SGHTS and CDR2 YDEGEE. Between the trimmed V and J ends, which lost 1 base and 1 base, there was a span of 10 bases. CDR3: CASSLPISGTDTQYF. The CDR3 bases are TGTGCCAGCAGCTTGCCGATCTCCGGCACAGATACGCAGTATTTT.

The rearrangement uses TRBV7-9 and TRBJ1-5; D uncertain. Germline CDR1 reads SEHNR; CDR2 reads FQNEAQ (reference sequence). V lost 1 base, J lost 5 bases, and 15 bases lay in between. This CDR3 is 16 amino acids long. The DNA of the CDR3 is TGTGCCAGCAGCTTAGGTCAGGCTGGAGGCGATCAGCCCCAGCATTTT. It codes for CASSLGQAGGDQPQHF.

This clonotype came up many times. The V call is TRBV7-2, the J call TRBJ1-1, with 7 bases fitting TRBD1. The CDR3 is 15 residues long. Germline CDR1 SGHTA, CDR2 FQGNSA. The V gene end was trimmed by 5 bases and the J gene end by 3 bases; junction bases not matched to a gene: 9. The CDR3 sequence: CASSPRQGTHTEAFF. For the CDR3, the DNA is TGTGCCAGCAGCCCTAGACAGGGTACGCACACTGAAGCTTTCTTT.